Listed here are 8 T cell receptor beta chains from one sample, sequenced in a study of graft-versus-host responses after intestinal transplantation. No antigen has been assigned to these receptors. Libraries were prepared by immunoSEQ multiplex PCR; TCRdb keeps only in-frame clonotypes and omits some of them. Of about 85,000 clones in the sample, around 93% were seen once. The sample in question was unstimulated CD8+ T cells sorted from spleen or lymph node cells, obtained before transplant. Every receptor here comes from a human donor who was the organ donor for an intestinal transplant.

V gene TRBV6-5 combines with J gene TRBJ1-2, with 8 bases fitting TRBD1. This CDR3 region has 13 residues. In germline, CDR1 is MNHEY, CDR2 SVGAGI. Losses at the gene ends were 2 bases for V and 6 bases for J; bases not matched to a gene: 2. The CDR3 loop is CASSYRTGNGYTF. In DNA form, the CDR3 reads TGTGCCAGCAGTTACCGGACAGGGAATGGCTACACCTTC.

The chain carries TRBV2 and TRBJ2-1; weak D call: TRBD2 (5 bases). This CDR3 region has 14 residues. CDR1 and CDR2 from the germline V gene are SNHLY and FYNNEI. V was cut by 7 bases and J by 2 bases, with 12 bases left in between. CDR3 sequence reads: CASIPGSTYNEQFF. CDR3 nucleotides: TGTGCCAGCATCCCGGGAAGTACCTACAATGAGCAGTTCTTC.

This sequence joins TRBV23-1 and TRBJ2-3, with 8 bases that match TRBD2. TRBV23-1 qualifies as an ORF whose function is uncertain. The CDR3 loop spans 17 amino acids. V shed 5 bases, J shed 0 bases, and the junction held 10 bases outside the gene matches. Here the CDR3 DNA reads TGCGCCAGCAGTGAAAGCGGGGGCCTAGAAAGCACAGATACGCAGTATTTT. Amino acid sequence: CASSESGGLESTDTQYF.

The J gene is TRBJ1-2, the V gene TRBV4-1, with D perhaps matching TRBD1 (5 bases). The V end was cut by 6 bases, the J end by 3 bases, with 14 bases between. Germline values: CDR1 MGHRA, CDR2 YSYEKL. CDR3 size: 14 residues. CDR3 sequence (DNA): TGCGCCAGCAGTTTACCGGGACTTGACTATGGCTACACCTTC. Translation gives CASSLPGLDYGYTF.

This clone was detected a few times. The rearrangement joins TRBV27 to TRBJ1-5; D remains unclear. The germline V gene encodes CDR1 MNHEY and CDR2 SMNVEV (reference sequence). V was cut by 6 bases and J by 8 bases, with 17 bases left in between. The CDR3 runs 14 residues. The CDR3 sequence is CASSQLPGSEPQHF. The CDR3 bases are TGTGCCAGCAGCCAGTTACCGGGTTCGGAGCCCCAGCATTTT.

The V gene is TRBV5-5, the J gene TRBJ1-5, with unresolved D. The CDR3 is 15 amino acids. Germline-derived CDR1 and CDR2 are SGHKS and YYEKEE (reference sequence). V lost 1 base to trimming and J lost 3 bases, with 11 bases between them. The CDR3 loop is CASSLSRRLNQPQHF. The CDR3, as DNA: TGTGCCAGCAGCTTGTCTCGAAGACTCAATCAGCCCCAGCATTTT.

The rearrangement joins TRBV28 to TRBJ2-7, with TRBD1 matching 9 bases. The germline gives CDR1 MDHEN, CDR2 SYDVKM. The V and J ends lost 6 bases and 9 bases, in that order; junction bases with no gene match: 12. The CDR3 totals 14 residues. The chain's CDR3 is CASRGRDRVGGQYF. CDR3 in DNA: TGTGCCAGCAGAGGACGGGACAGGGTAGGCGGGCAGTACTTC. Full variable domain (rest looked up from reference TRBV28 and TRBJ2-7): DVKVTQSSRYLVKRTGEKVFLECVQDMDHENMFWYRQDPGLGLRLIYFSYDVKMKEKGDIPEGYSVSREKKERFSLILESASTNQTSMYLCASRGRDRVGGQYFGPGTRLTVT.

The chain carries TRBV19 and TRBJ1-1, with D uncertain. V gave up 1 base and J gave up 2 bases, with 8 bases separating them. The CDR3 runs to 14 residues. Looked up from germline, CDR1 is LNHDA and CDR2 is SQIVND (reference sequence). CDR3 protein: CASSIGARNTEAFF. Here the CDR3 DNA reads TGTGCCAGTAGTATAGGGGCACGCAACACTGAAGCTTTCTTT.